Listed below are T cell receptor beta chains from one sample, sequenced in a study of vaccination and CD4 T cells after COVID-19. TCRdb reanalysed the PCR reads using MiXCR and keeps one entry per CDR3 protein. Among about 16,000 distinct CDR3 sequences listed, approximately 63% were seen once. Their recognized antigens are unknown. The sample consisted of CD4+ T cells from blood, cultured in vitro. Receptors originate from a human donor who had recovered from COVID-19. Each CDR3 is given with its conserved first and last residue. Fields, in order: D gene, clone size, J gene, V gene, CDR3 DNA, CDR3 protein. D genes are given only for firm matches. Where a row states a size, it is once, few, many or the class of an expanded clone; other rows omit it.

NA | NA | TRBJ1-5 | TRBV10-2 | TGCGCCAGCAGTGAGTCTAATCAGCCCCAGCATTTT | CASSESNQPQHF
NA | NA | TRBJ2-6 | TRBV7-6 | TGTGCCAGCAGCTTAGGACTGGCGGGAAGTTCTGGGGCCAACGTCCTGACTTTC | CASSLGLAGSSGANVLTF
NA | NA | TRBJ1-1 | TRBV19 | TGTGCCAGTAGTACCTCACTGAACACTGAAGCTTTCTTT | CASSTSLNTEAFF
TRBD2 | NA | TRBJ2-7 | TRBV7-2 | TGTGCCAGCAGCCGACTAGCGGGAGGGACCTACGAGCAGTACTTC | CASSRLAGGTYEQYF
NA | NA | TRBJ2-1 | TRBV10-1 | TGCGCCAGCAGTGATCACTACAATGAGCAGTTCTTC | CASSDHYNEQFF
TRBD2 | NA | TRBJ2-1 | TRBV27 | TGTGCCAGCAGTCCCCGACTAGCGGGAGGGATAAATGAGCAGTTCTTC | CASSPRLAGGINEQFF
NA | medium-sized | TRBJ1-2 | TRBV6-5 | TGTGCCAGCAGTTACCCCTCAGGGACCGGTGGCTACACCTTC | CASSYPSGTGGYTF
NA | NA | TRBJ2-7 | TRBV6-5 | TGTGCCAGCAGTTACTCAAATAGGGACTCCTACGAGCAGTACTTC | CASSYSNRDSYEQYF
NA | NA | TRBJ1-1 | TRBV10-3 | TGTGCCATCAGTGCGGGGGCGGACAGAGAAGCTTTCTTT | CAISAGADREAFF
TRBD1 | NA | TRBJ1-1 | TRBV20-1 | TGCAGTGCTAGAGCCCCGGGACAGGGGAGCACTGAAGCTTTCTTT | CSARAPGQGSTEAFF
TRBD1 | NA | TRBJ1-6 | TRBV20-1 | TGCAGTGCCAAGCCGGCCGGGACAGGGGATAATTCACCCCTCCACTTT | CSAKPAGTGDNSPLHF
NA | NA | TRBJ1-6 | TRBV21-1 | TGTGCCAGCAGCAAAGGGACCGAGAATTCACCCCTCCACTTT | CASSKGTENSPLHF
TRBD1 | NA | TRBJ2-3 | TRBV10-3 | TGTGCCATCAGGGGGGGACAGGGGAGGACAGATACGCAGTATTTT | CAIRGGQGRTDTQYF
NA | NA | TRBJ2-4 | TRBV6-1 | TGTGCCAGCAGTGAGGAAGGTGGTATAGCCAAAAACATTCAGTACTTC | CASSEEGGIAKNIQYF
NA | few | TRBJ2-2 | TRBV20-1 | TGCAGTGCTAGTCGGGCTGACGGGGCCCCGAACACCGGGGAGCTGTTTTTT | CSASRADGAPNTGELFF
NA | NA | TRBJ2-3 | TRBV6-1 | TGTGCCAGCAGTGAATGGGGTGGGGTAACGACAGATACGCAGTATTTT | CASSEWGGVTTDTQYF
TRBD1 | once | TRBJ1-2 | TRBV9 | TGTGCCAGCAGCGGCATCGTGACAGGGGGCTATGGCTACACCTTC | CASSGIVTGGYGYTF
TRBD1 | once | TRBJ1-1 | TRBV18 | TGTGCCAGCTCACTGAACCAGGGACAGGGGGTCACTGAAGCTTTCTTT | CASSLNQGQGVTEAFF
NA | NA | TRBJ2-1 | TRBV7-2 | TGTGCCAGCGGTAAACGACAGGCGGGCGGGCAGTTCTTC | CASGKRQAGGQFF
NA | NA | TRBJ1-5 | TRBV5-1 | TGCGCCAGCAGCTTGGGGGCCGGTCAGCCCCAGCATTTT | CASSLGAGQPQHF
TRBD2 | few | TRBJ2-2 | TRBV7-9 | TGTGCCAGCAGCTCAATAGCGGGAGGTTACACCGGGGAGCTGTTTTTT | CASSSIAGGYTGELFF
NA | once | TRBJ1-2 | TRBV27 | TGTGCCAGCCGATATCACAACAGACCAGGAGGCTACACCTTC | CASRYHNRPGGYTF
NA | NA | TRBJ1-5 | TRBV19 | TGTGCCAGTACCACGCCGGGGGACACGAATCAGCCCCAGCATTTT | CASTTPGDTNQPQHF
NA | NA | TRBJ2-7 | TRBV2 | TGTGCCAGCAGTGCCAATCAGGGGCTCGAGCAGTACTTC | CASSANQGLEQYF
TRBD1 | few | TRBJ2-2 | TRBV20-1 | TGCAGTGCTAGTAGGGACAGCTCGAACACCGGGGAGCTGTTTTTT | CSASRDSSNTGELFF
NA | NA | TRBJ2-6 | TRBV4-3 | TGCGCCAGCAGCCCCAGGCTGGGGAGCTCTGGGGCCAACGTCCTGACTTTC | CASSPRLGSSGANVLTF
NA | NA | TRBJ2-6 | TRBV7-3 | TGTGCCAGCAGCGAAGCGACTCACTCTGGGGCCAACGTCCTGACTTTC | CASSEATHSGANVLTF
NA | NA | TRBJ1-5 | TRBV19 | TGTGCCAGTAGTGCAGTGGGGGGGCCACAGCATTTT | CASSAVGGPQHF